This T cell receptor (beta chain) was found in a study of blood T cell repertoires in COVID-19. At the level of the study: Acute-phase and convalescent COVID-19 samples originated in the United States, Italy and Spain. In each case, the material was cDNA or gDNA derived from T cells, B-cell-depleted T cells, or PBMCs.

The CDR3 runs 16 residues. J lost 3 bases, V lost 1 base, and 10 bases had no gene match. CDR1 and CDR2 from the germline V gene are SGHNT and YYREEE (reference sequence). Authors' analysis steps: Reference gene primer amplification gave estimated nucleated cell counts. Only in-frame clones appear in the TCRdb table, and some are missing; sequencing was by immunoSEQ multiplex PCR. V and J calls and clone size are those listed in that table; D and trimming were worked out from the DNA. The sample holds approximately 52,000 clones; 86% are singletons and the top ten take about 1.2%. The receptor was derived from a man between 60 and 75 years old with acute or convalescent COVID-19. This chain links TRBV5-4 with TRBJ2-7; 7 positions match TRBD2. Sequenced input: peripheral blood. CDR3 DNA sequence: TGTGCCAGCAGCTTGAGTGGGGGGGACCGAGGCTACGAGCAGTACTTC. It is translated as CASSLSGGDRGYEQYF.